Listed below are T cell receptor beta chains from one sample, sequenced in a study of regulatory T cells in long-lasting Graves disease. TCRdb called the multiplex PCR reads again in MiXCR, with one record for every CDR3 protein. The sample contains more than 300,000 distinct CDR3 sequences, about 20% of which appear only once. The specimen was peripheral blood mononuclear cells (PBMCs), collected when the disease was refractory, from a patient treated with antithyroid drugs. Receptor source: a female donor with Graves disease. CDR3s include the opening cysteine and the closing phenylalanine or tryptophan. D genes are given only for firm matches. For some rows the clone size is stated as once, few or many, or as a class when expanded; others skip it.

NA,many,TRBV6-1,TRBJ1-1,CASSADSRGWTEAFF,TGTGCCAGCAGTGCCGACAGCCGGGGGTGGACTGAAGCTTTCTTT
NA,many,TRBV5-1,TRBJ2-5,CASSGGTAYQETQYF,TGCGCCAGCAGCGGCGGGACAGCGTACCAAGAGACCCAGTACTTC
TRBD1,few,TRBV5-1,TRBJ2-7,CASRQPGQSYEQYF,TGCGCCAGCAGACAACCGGGACAGAGCTACGAGCAGTACTTC
TRBD1,many,TRBV12-3/TRBV12-4,TRBJ1-6,CASSLTGSSNSPLHF,TGTGCCAGCAGTTTGACAGGGAGTTCGAATTCACCCCTCCACTTT
NA,NA,TRBV11-1,TRBJ2-7,CASSPLGAAYEQYF,TGTGCCAGCAGCCCCCTTGGTGCTGCCTACGAGCAGTACTTC
TRBD1,many,TRBV7-8,TRBJ2-1,CTSSYRRDRGGNEQFF,TGTACCAGCAGCTACCGCCGGGACAGGGGAGGGAATGAGCAGTTCTTC
NA,many,TRBV10-3,TRBJ2-7,CAISESRGGSKPYEQYF,TGTGCCATCAGTGAGTCGAGGGGGGGTTCTAAGCCCTACGAGCAGTACTTC
TRBD2,many,TRBV30,TRBJ2-4,CAQGAGGPAGDIQYF,TGTGCCCAAGGGGCGGGAGGGCCCGCGGGAGACATTCAGTACTTC
TRBD1,NA,TRBV7-9,TRBJ1-2,CASSEGQGYGYTF,TGTGCCAGCAGCGAAGGACAGGGGTATGGCTACACCTTC
NA,NA,TRBV20-1,TRBJ2-7,CSARGGRGTDTFYEQYF,TGCAGTGCTAGAGGCGGACGGGGGACTGACACTTTTTACGAGCAGTACTTC
TRBD1,few,TRBV7-2,TRBJ1-5,CASSLYRDRDGNQPQHF,TGTGCCAGCAGCTTATACCGGGACAGGGATGGCAATCAGCCCCAGCATTTT
NA,NA,TRBV13,TRBJ1-1,CASSPRRLNTEAFF,TGTGCCAGCAGCCCCCGGAGGCTGAACACTGAAGCTTTCTTT
NA,NA,TRBV5-1,TRBJ2-5,CASSLGESGETQYF,TGCGCCAGCAGCTTGGGAGAGTCCGGGGAGACCCAGTACTTC
NA,few,TRBV12-3/TRBV12-4,TRBJ2-3,CASSLDFGSGTDTQYF,TGTGCCAGCAGTTTAGATTTCGGTAGCGGAACAGATACGCAGTATTTT
NA,many,TRBV2,TRBJ2-7,CASSEGATQYF,TGTGCCAGCAGTGAAGGGGCAACCCAGTACTTC
NA,few,TRBV6-2/TRBV6-3,TRBJ1-1,CASRPQPGPIYEAFF,TGTGCCAGCAGGCCTCAACCAGGCCCGATCTACGAAGCTTTCTTT
TRBD1,many,TRBV5-1,TRBJ1-1,CASSLEGTGVMNTEAFF,TGCGCCAGCAGCTTGGAAGGGACAGGGGTTATGAACACTGAAGCTTTCTTT
NA,many,TRBV2,TRBJ2-5,CASSAGDSAGETQYF,TGTGCCAGCAGTGCCGGGGACAGTGCGGGGGAGACCCAGTACTTC
NA,few,TRBV7-2,TRBJ1-3,CASSLALGVRTGNTIYF,TGTGCCAGCAGCTTAGCGCTTGGGGTCCGAACTGGAAACACCATATATTTT
TRBD1,NA,TRBV5-1,TRBJ1-2,CASSPGQGGVNYGYTF,TGCGCCAGCAGCCCAGGACAGGGAGGCGTTAACTATGGCTACACCTTC
NA,many,TRBV2,TRBJ2-2,CASRRGTNTGELFF,TGTGCCAGCCGTCGGGGTACGAACACCGGGGAGCTGTTTTTT
TRBD1,few,TRBV4-1,TRBJ2-7,CASSLGDRGYEQYF,TGCGCCAGCAGCCTCGGGGACAGGGGCTACGAGCAGTACTTC
TRBD2,NA,TRBV20-1,TRBJ2-5,CSAPHGLAGRETQYF,TGCAGTGCCCCTCACGGACTAGCGGGACGTGAGACCCAGTACTTC
TRBD2,NA,TRBV28,TRBJ2-1,CASSGLRDYLFRNEQFF,TGTGCCAGCAGTGGGTTAAGGGACTACCTTTTTCGAAATGAGCAGTTCTTC
NA,few,TRBV6-2/TRBV6-3,TRBJ2-7,CASSSEQTYEQYF,TGTGCCAGCAGTTCGGAACAGACCTACGAGCAGTACTTC
NA,many,TRBV6-1,TRBJ2-5,CASNMMGTQYF,TGTGCCAGCAATATGATGGGAACCCAGTACTTC
TRBD1,few,TRBV20-1,TRBJ2-7,CSGISAGTGPNEQYF,TGCAGCGGCATTTCCGCCGGGACAGGGCCCAACGAGCAGTACTTC